The source of this TCR beta chain is a study of blood T cell repertoires in COVID-19. The data were produced by immunoSEQ multiplex PCR, yet TCRdb's version contains in-frame clones alone and is incomplete. The sample has some 110,000 clones, 70% to 90% seen once. This clone showed up many times. The V end was cut by 3 bases, the J end by 4 bases, with 8 bases between. This CDR3 has 13 residues. The germline V gene encodes CDR1 LNHNV and CDR2 YYDKDF (reference sequence). Sequencing was carried out using peripheral blood. This receptor was taken from a man in his 70s who had recovered from COVID-19. The chain is built from TRBV15 and TRBJ2-3; D unresolved. DNA for the CDR3: TGTGCCACCAGCAGCGACAACGCAGATACGCAGTATTTT. Translation gives CATSSDNADTQYF.